These 30 T cell receptor beta chains were all obtained from the same sample, sequenced in a study of CD8+CD57+ T cells in acquired aplastic anemia. Template material for TCR beta VDJ and CDR3 profiling consisted of genomic DNA. From the reads, TCRdb called clonotypes with MiXCR, one entry per CDR3 protein. The repertoire holds about 160,000 distinct CDR3 sequences, approximately 40% seen once, with approximately 1% in the top ten. The sequenced sample was sorted CD4+, CD8+, or CD8+CD57+ T cells (not recorded which) from PBMCs. These receptors originate from a human donor in good health.

This chain connects TRBV9 to TRBJ2-3, with D possibly TRBD1 on 5 matching bases. The CDR3 is made up of 17 amino acids. Trimming pared 2 bases from V and 1 base from J, leaving 17 bases between. Per germline, CDR1 SGDLS and CDR2 YYNGEE. CDR3 loop: CASSVGSDTWGTDTQYF. The CDR3 bases are TGTGCCAGCAGCGTCGGTTCGGACACATGGGGCACAGATACGCAGTATTTT.

As to this clonotype: A junction end diverges from the germline sequence, so it may reflect a read error. The V and J genes are TRBV2 and TRBJ2-5, with 9 bases fitting TRBD2. CDR3 length: 15 amino acids. The germline V gene has CDR1 SNHLY and CDR2 FYNNEI. The CDR3 DNA follows: TGCGCCAGCAGTGAACATCCTAGCGGGATAGAGACCCAGTACTTC. Translation: CASSEHPSGIETQYF. The whole variable domain, remainder taken from reference TRBV2 and TRBJ2-5, is EPEVTQTPSHQVTQMGQEVILRCVPISNHLYFYWYRQILGQKVEFLVSFYNNEISEKSEIFDDQFSVERPDGSNFTLKIRSTKLEDSAMYFCASSEHPSGIETQYFGPGTRLLVL.

As for this clonotype: A much more abundant neighbour one base away suggests this may be a read error. The genes are TRBV6-1 and TRBJ2-1; possible D gene TRBD2, 6 bases. The CDR3 covers 15 residues. Looked up from germline, CDR1 is MNHNS and CDR2 is SASEGT. Here the CDR3 reads CASSLGLSSYNGQFF. CDR3 coding DNA: TGTGCCAGCAGTCTGGGACTGAGCTCCTACAATGGGCAGTTCTTC.

In this sample, this clonotype turned up many times. The chain combines TRBV7-9 with TRBJ1-3; D gene ambiguous. The length of the CDR3 is 13 residues. Trimming took 6 bases from V and 0 from J, leaving 6 bases between them. Germline V gives CDR1 SEHNR, CDR2 FQNEAQ (reference sequence). CDR3 loop: CASRHSSGNTIYF. The CDR3 DNA sequence: TGTGCCAGCAGGCATAGCTCTGGAAACACCATATATTTT. Looking up the rest from reference TRBV7-9 and TRBJ1-3 gives the full variable domain: DTGVSQNPRHKITKRGQNVTFRCDPISEHNRLYWYRQTLGQGPEFLTYFQNEAQLEKSRLLSDRFSAERPKGSFSTLEIQRTEQGDSAMYLCASRHSSGNTIYFGEGSWLTVV.

Comments on this clonotype: A read error may be the cause here, since a much bigger clone is one base away. The V gene is TRBV5-1, the J gene TRBJ2-2, with D perhaps being TRBD1 or TRBD2 (5 bases each). This CDR3 contains 13 residues. Germline CDR1 and CDR2: SGHRS and YFSETQ. The V and J ends lost 7 bases and 7 bases respectively, with 14 bases between them. Here the CDR3 reads CASGGPVGGELFF. CDR3 in DNA: TGCGCCAGCGGGGGACCAGTGGGCGGGGAGCTGTTTTTT.

This clonotype was counted between two and nine times. The chain is built from TRBV6-2 or TRBV6-3 and TRBJ1-1; 10 bases are shared with TRBD1. CDR1 is MNHEY, CDR2 SVGEGT, per germline. The length of the CDR3 is 20 residues. With 3 bases clipped from V and 3 bases from J, the junction kept 19 bases outside the gene matches. For the CDR3, the DNA is TGTGCCAGCAGTTATAGGGGACCGGGACAGGGGTACTTAAGAGACACTGAAGCTTTCTTT. Protein product: CASSYRGPGQGYLRDTEAFF.

Comments on this clonotype: This clone may be a read error of a much larger clone one base away. The J gene is TRBJ1-1, the V gene TRBV5-4; maybe TRBD1 (5 bases). Germline V gene data show CDR1 as SGHNT and CDR2 as YYREEE (reference sequence). This CDR3 comprises 14 residues. The V end lost 4 bases, the J end lost 6 bases, and 16 bases lay between the germline ends. Written as DNA, the CDR3 is TGTGCCAGCAGCCTCTATTCCGGGACGGCTGAAGCTTTCTTT. Translating gives CASSLYSGTAEAFF.

The CDR3 DNA reads TGTGCCAGCAGCGTAACCACGGCCAATGAGCAGTTCTTC. This encodes CASSVTTANEQFF. The J gene is TRBJ2-1, the V gene TRBV9; no reliable D call. This CDR3 region has 13 residues. V dropped 1 base and J dropped 6 bases, with 8 bases sitting between them. Germline V CDR1 and CDR2: SGDLS, YYNGEE.

This clonotype was recorded many times. The rearrangement uses TRBV7-2 and TRBJ2-1; D gene uncertain. V gave up 1 base and J gave up 6 bases, with 10 bases separating them. The CDR3 runs to 14 residues. Germline CDR1 SGHTA, CDR2 FQGNSA. CDR3 residues: CASSLEWGSNEQFF. CDR3 nucleotide sequence: TGTGCCAGCAGCTTAGAATGGGGATCCAATGAGCAGTTCTTC.

The chain couples TRBV20-1 to TRBJ2-3; possibly TRBD2 for D (5 bases). The CDR3 is 14 residues long. The V end lost 4 bases, the J end lost 7 bases, and 18 bases lay between the germline ends. Germline assignment: CDR1 DFQATT and CDR2 SNEGSKA (reference sequence). The CDR3 nucleotides are TGCAGTGCTACTGGTTACGGGAAGGAAAATACGCAGTATTTT. This gives the protein CSATGYGKENTQYF.

The rearrangement uses TRBV10-2 and TRBJ2-5; 7 bases map to TRBD2. CDR1 and CDR2 (germline): WSHSY, SAAADI. CDR3 length: 16 amino acids. The trim removed 2 bases at V and 0 bases at J, leaving 6 bases unmatched. Written as DNA, the CDR3 is TGCGCCAGCAGTGAGAACAGCGGGAACTACCAAGAGACCCAGTACTTC. It yields the protein CASSENSGNYQETQYF.

The chain uses TRBV25-1 and TRBJ2-3; either TRBD1 or TRBD2 may fit D (5 bases each). The germline V and J ends were trimmed by 2 bases and 2 bases, with 11 bases remaining between them. There are 15 residues in the CDR3. The germline V gene encodes CDR1 MGHDK and CDR2 SYGVNS. CDR3 amino acids: CASSEILGTTDTQYF. The CDR3 DNA reads TGTGCCAGCAGTGAAATATTGGGGACCACAGATACGCAGTATTTT.

The J gene is TRBJ2-7, the V gene TRBV5-1, with 7 nucleotides matching TRBD1. This CDR3 comprises 13 residues. J lost 4 bases, V lost 4 bases, and 5 bases had no gene match. Germline CDR1 and CDR2: SGHRS and YFSETQ. CDR3 sequence reads: CASSQTTGYEQYF. The DNA for the CDR3 is TGCGCCAGCAGCCAGACGACAGGGTACGAGCAGTACTTC.

The chain links TRBV5-1 to TRBJ2-5; 10 nucleotides match TRBD2. V shed 4 bases and J 7 bases; nucleotides not matched to a gene: 10. The CDR3 totals 15 residues. From germline, CDR1 is SGHRS and CDR2 YFSETQ. The DNA for the CDR3 is TGCGCCAGCAGCACAAGCGGGAGGGCGTGGGGGACCCAGTACTTC. Translation: CASSTSGRAWGTQYF.

This clonotype was detected a few times. One end of the junction does not line up with germline, which may come from a read error. The chain uses TRBV6-9 and TRBJ1-1; D remains unclear. The germline gives CDR1 MNHGY, CDR2 SVAAGI. The length of the CDR3 is 16 residues. The CDR3 spells CAGSYLHTERHTEAFF. CDR3 in DNA: TGTGCCGGCAGTTACTTGCACACAGAGAGACACACTGAAGCTTTCTTT.

Regarding this clonotype: Germline and junction disagree at one end, which may indicate a read error. This chain uses TRBV5-6 with TRBJ1-1, with D possibly TRBD1 on 5 matching bases. Germline V lookup: CDR1 SGHDT, CDR2 YYEEEE. CDR3 length: 16 amino acids. DNA for the CDR3: TGTGCCAGCAGGCATGCTACAGACAGCCGGGCGGTTGAAGCTCTCTTT. This translates into CASRHATDSRAVEALF.

Ten or more counts support this clonotype. This sequence joins TRBV6-1 and TRBJ2-3; D is unclear. Germline V gene lookup returns CDR1 MNHNS and CDR2 SASEGT. CDR3 length equals 13 residues. The V and J ends lost 6 bases and 2 bases respectively, with 9 bases between them. CDR3 bases: TGTGCCAGCAGCCCAACCCACACAGATACGCAGTATTTT. Its translation is CASSPTHTDTQYF.

The rearrangement uses TRBV11-2 and TRBJ2-7; D unresolved. V gave up 5 bases and J gave up 4 bases, with 12 bases separating them. The CDR3 is 13 amino acids. The germline V gene has CDR1 SGHAT and CDR2 FQNNGV. The CDR3 nucleotides are TGTGCCAGCAGCCCCATGACCCATTACGAGCAGTACTTC. Translating gives CASSPMTHYEQYF.

This clonotype was seen many times. The V gene is TRBV20-1, the J gene TRBJ2-5, with a possible D match to TRBD1 (5 bases). V lost 1 base to trimming and J lost 2 bases, with 11 bases between them. CDR1 is DFQATT, CDR2 SNEGSKA, per germline (reference sequence). The CDR3 totals 14 residues. Here the CDR3 DNA reads TGCAGTGCTAGAGTGATGGCAGGGCAAGAGACCCAGTACTTC. Translation: CSARVMAGQETQYF.

This clonotype was detected many times. The V call is TRBV14, the J call TRBJ2-1; 10 bases fit TRBD2. The CDR3 spans 15 residues. J gave up 8 bases and V 2 bases, and 6 bases lay outside the gene matches. The germline V gene encodes CDR1 SGHDN and CDR2 FVKESK. CDR3 protein: CASSQPSGGFDEQFF. The CDR3 bases are TGTGCCAGCAGCCAACCTAGCGGGGGTTTCGATGAGCAGTTCTTC.

This clonotype was counted ten times or more. This chain connects TRBV24-1 to TRBJ2-7, with 7 bases identical to TRBD1. Losses at the gene ends were 2 bases for V and 12 bases for J; bases not matched to a gene: 9. CDR1 is KGHDR, CDR2 SFDVKD, per germline. This CDR3 spans 13 amino acids. CDR3 nucleotide sequence: TGTGCCACCAGTGATTCTTTTGACAGGGTGTGGTACTTC. It codes for CATSDSFDRVWYF.

Comment on this clonotype: A read error may be the cause here, since a much bigger clone is one base away. V gene TRBV6-1 combines with J gene TRBJ2-5; either TRBD1 or TRBD2 may fit D (5 bases each). The CDR3 spans 14 residues. CDR1 and CDR2 from the germline V gene are MNHNS and SASEGT. This CDR3 is CAGSMGTLQETQYF. The CDR3 coding sequence is TGTGCCGGCAGTATGGGGACCTTACAAGAGACCCAGTACTTC.

Worth noting for this clonotype: The germline gene is not matched at one end of the junction; a read error may be the cause. This chain uses TRBV18 with TRBJ2-2; no definite D call. CDR3 size: 18 residues. CDR1 and CDR2 (germline): KGHSH, LQKENI. For the CDR3, the DNA is TGTACCAGCTCACCACCCGATCAGCGACTGCAGAACACCGGGGAGCTGTTTTTT. Protein sequence: CTSSPPDQRLQNTGELFF. Combining the CDR3 with reference TRBV18 and TRBJ2-2 gives the whole variable domain NAGVMQNPRHLVRRRGQEARLRCSPMKGHSHVYWYRQLPEEGLKFMVYLQKENIIDESGMPKERFSAEFPKEGPSILRIQQVVRGDSAAYFCTSSPPDQRLQNTGELFFGEGSRLTVL.

V is TRBV19 and J is TRBJ2-5; D perhaps matches TRBD2 (6 bases). V lost 3 bases and J 1 base, leaving 9 bases between the germline ends. Germline assignment: CDR1 LNHDA and CDR2 SQIVND (reference sequence). The CDR3 sequence is 14 residues long. CDR3 region: CASSIGGSQETQYF. Here the CDR3 DNA reads TGTGCCAGTAGTATTGGGGGGTCCCAAGAGACCCAGTACTTC.

This clonotype was counted many times. This chain uses TRBV10-1 with TRBJ2-3; a possible D gene is TRBD2 (6 bases). This CDR3 comprises 16 residues. The germline V gene encodes CDR1 WNHNN and CDR2 SYGVQD (reference sequence). V was shortened by 4 bases and J by 2 bases, with 16 bases between the two germline ends. The CDR3, as DNA: TGCGCCAGCAGTGGAGGGCGGGACGCCCTCACAGATACGCAGTATTTT. It specifies CASSGGRDALTDTQYF.

At least ten counts were recorded for this clonotype. The chain combines TRBV9 with TRBJ2-2; 10 bases fit TRBD2. Per germline, CDR1 SGDLS and CDR2 YYNGEE. The CDR3 is made up of 17 amino acids. Germline trimming cut 4 bases from V and 5 bases from J; bases unmatched to any gene: 11. As DNA, the CDR3 is TGTGCCAGCAGCCCCCAAGCGCTAGCGGGGGTTACCGGGGAGCTGTTTTTT. As protein: CASSPQALAGVTGELFF.

Many counts were recorded for this clonotype. The rearrangement links TRBV19 to TRBJ2-5; 8 nucleotides agree with TRBD2. The CDR3 runs to 16 residues. Germline CDR1 LNHDA, CDR2 SQIVND (reference sequence). With V trimmed by 3 bases and J by 2 bases, 8 bases remained unmatched. The CDR3 DNA reads TGTGCCAGTAGTATTCGGCGGGAGGTGGGTCAAGAGACCCAGTACTTC. Translation: CASSIRREVGQETQYF. The whole variable domain, remainder taken from reference TRBV19 and TRBJ2-5, is DGGITQSPKYLFRKEGQNVTLSCEQNLNHDAMYWYRQDPGQGLRLIYYSQIVNDFQKGDIAEGYSVSREKKESFPLTVTSAQKNPTAFYLCASSIRREVGQETQYFGPGTRLLVL.

This clonotype has ten or more counts. The junction does not match germline at one end; this may be a read error. The V call is TRBV7-7, the J call TRBJ2-3; D may correspond to TRBD1 or TRBD2 (5 bases each). The CDR3 runs to 15 residues. CDR1 SSHAT and CDR2 FNYEAQ come from the germline V gene (reference sequence). The CDR3, as DNA: TGTGCTAGCAGCTCTACTCGGGGCGACACAGATACGCAGTATTTT. Translation gives CASSSTRGDTDTQYF.

This chain joins TRBV10-3 and TRBJ1-6; no clear D gene. Germline loops: CDR1 ENHRY, CDR2 SYGVKD. Trimming shortened V by 2 bases and J by 9 bases, and 14 bases separated the two germline ends. CDR3 size: 15 residues. The CDR3 DNA reads TGTGCCATCAGTGAGCAGAGGTCAGTGGTTTCACCCCTCCACTTT. This sequence encodes CAISEQRSVVSPLHF.

This clonotype was picked up many times. The V gene is TRBV20-1, the J gene TRBJ1-1, with D unclear. This CDR3 has 10 residues. CDR1 is DFQATT, CDR2 SNEGSKA, per germline (reference sequence). Trimming removed 6 bases from V and 10 bases from J, with 12 bases in between. CDR3 sequence: CSAMDGPAFF. DNA for the CDR3: TGCAGTGCCATGGACGGCCCAGCTTTCTTT.